The clone carrying this T cell receptor (beta chain) was recorded at least ten times. Its target is not known. This entry is derived from a study of human T cells and chemical hapten exposure. Looking at the study overall: The patients, most of them female, presented with alopecia areata, totalis or universalis. Study-wide findings and caveats: No alteration of TCRs above 1 in 1000 frequency was seen with DPC sensitization. Large CDR3 similarity clusters arose significantly more often from expanded TCRs than from controls.

This sample's time point: pre-sensitization, week 0. Treatment indicated: therapeutic diphenylcyclopropenone sensitization with weekly scalp DPC. Trimming stripped 2 bases from V and 2 bases from J, with 9 bases between. Per the germline V gene, CDR1 is SQVTM and CDR2 is ANQGSEA. The CDR3 contains 14 residues. TCRdb reanalysed the RACE reads using MiXCR and keeps one entry per CDR3 protein. The data show fewer than 300,000 distinct CDR3 sequences, 7.5% to 9% seen once. Sequenced here: whole blood, sampled in connection with sensitization to the hapten diphenylcyclopropenone (DPC). The rearrangement uses TRBV29-1 and TRBJ2-2, with a tentative D call TRBD1 (6 bases). The receptor was isolated from a woman in her thirties or forties with alopecia areata. Some clones in this sample may be carry-over from other donors' samples. CDR3 sequence (DNA): TGCAGCGTTGAACACAGGGTCAACACCGGGGAGCTGTTTTTT. Encoded protein: CSVEHRVNTGELFF.